The present TCR beta chain was sequenced within a study of cytomegalovirus exposure and HLA in healthy donors. Study conclusions and caveats: As a later analysis showed, a missense DCLRE1C variant was linked to trimming of TCR beta V- and J-genes.

On this clone: The antigen is not known.

The PCR had 60 Vbeta and 13 Jbeta primers. The assay was immunoSEQ multiplex PCR, and TCRdb's table has in-frame clones only and misses some. The sample has 150,000 or so clones; roughly 80% are singletons. Germline CDR1 SGHTA, CDR2 FQGNSA. Trimming stripped 5 bases from V and 2 bases from J, with 9 bases between. This CDR3 contains 14 residues. Material: PBMCs. The clonotype comes from a male donor in good health and CMV-seronegative. The V call is TRBV7-2, the J call TRBJ1-4; TRBD1 is a possible D gene (5 bases). The CDR3 DNA reads as TGTGCCAGCAGCCCAGGGCGGACTAATGAAAAACTGTTTTTT. It encodes CASSPGRTNEKLFF.